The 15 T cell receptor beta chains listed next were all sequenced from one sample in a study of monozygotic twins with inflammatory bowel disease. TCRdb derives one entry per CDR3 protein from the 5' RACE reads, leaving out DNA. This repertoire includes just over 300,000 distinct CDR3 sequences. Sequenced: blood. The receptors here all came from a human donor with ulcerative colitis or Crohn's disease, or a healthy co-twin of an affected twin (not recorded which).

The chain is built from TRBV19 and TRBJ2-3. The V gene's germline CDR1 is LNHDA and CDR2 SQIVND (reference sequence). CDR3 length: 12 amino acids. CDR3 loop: CASSMFTDTQYF.

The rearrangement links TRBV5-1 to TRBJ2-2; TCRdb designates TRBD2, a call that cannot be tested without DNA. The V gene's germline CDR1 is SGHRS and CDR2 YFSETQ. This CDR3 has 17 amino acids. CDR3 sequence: CASSLPLAGTNTGELFF.

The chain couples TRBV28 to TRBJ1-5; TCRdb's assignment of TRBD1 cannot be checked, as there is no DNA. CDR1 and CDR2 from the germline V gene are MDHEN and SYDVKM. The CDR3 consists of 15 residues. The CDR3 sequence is CASSSPSQGLQPQHF.

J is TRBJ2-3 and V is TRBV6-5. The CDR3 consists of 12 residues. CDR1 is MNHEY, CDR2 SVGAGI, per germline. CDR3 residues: CASREGADTQYF.

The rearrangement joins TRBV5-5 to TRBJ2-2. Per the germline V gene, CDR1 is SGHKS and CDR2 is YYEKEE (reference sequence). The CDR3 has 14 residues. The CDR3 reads CASSVFLGSGELFF.

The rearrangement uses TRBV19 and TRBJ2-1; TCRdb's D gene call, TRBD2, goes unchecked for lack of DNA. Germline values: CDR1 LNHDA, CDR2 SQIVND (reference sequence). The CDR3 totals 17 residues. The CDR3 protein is CASSRRASGSSYNEQFF.

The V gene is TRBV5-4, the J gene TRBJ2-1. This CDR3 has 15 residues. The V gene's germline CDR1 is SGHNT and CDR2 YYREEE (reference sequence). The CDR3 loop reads CASSLQPISYNEQFF.

CDR3 protein: CSVELGQAFTQYF. This sequence joins TRBV29-1 and TRBJ2-3; the TRBD1 assignment by TCRdb is unverifiable without DNA. The germline CDR1 and CDR2 sequences are SQVTM and ANQGSEA. This CDR3 has 13 residues.

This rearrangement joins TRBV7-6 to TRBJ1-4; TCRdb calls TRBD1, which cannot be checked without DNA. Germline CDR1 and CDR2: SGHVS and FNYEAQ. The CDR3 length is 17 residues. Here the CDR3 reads CASSTSNGGRRGEKLFF.

The chain's CDR3 is CASRPGTANYGYTF. V usage is TRBV6-2 or TRBV6-3 and J usage is TRBJ1-2; TCRdb's D call of TRBD1 is untestable without DNA. Looked up from germline, CDR1 is MNHEY and CDR2 is SVGEGT. This CDR3 is 14 amino acids long.

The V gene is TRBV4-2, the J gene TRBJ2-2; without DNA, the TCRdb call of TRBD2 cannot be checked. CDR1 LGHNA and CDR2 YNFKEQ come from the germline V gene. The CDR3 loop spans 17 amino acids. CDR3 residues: CASSQLTSGKVAGELFF.

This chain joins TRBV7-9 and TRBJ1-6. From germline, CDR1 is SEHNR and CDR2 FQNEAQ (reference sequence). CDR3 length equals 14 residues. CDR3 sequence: CASSQEAYNSPLHF.

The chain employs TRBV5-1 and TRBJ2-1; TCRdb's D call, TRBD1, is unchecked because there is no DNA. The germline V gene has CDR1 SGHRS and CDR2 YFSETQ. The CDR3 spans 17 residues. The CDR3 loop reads CASSLAGAGEPYNEQFF. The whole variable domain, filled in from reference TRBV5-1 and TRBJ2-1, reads KAGVTQTPRYLIKTRGQQVTLSCSPISGHRSVSWYQQTPGQGLQFLFEYFSETQRNKGNFPGRFSGRQFSNSRSEMNVSTLELGDSALYLCASSLAGAGEPYNEQFFGPGTRLTVL.

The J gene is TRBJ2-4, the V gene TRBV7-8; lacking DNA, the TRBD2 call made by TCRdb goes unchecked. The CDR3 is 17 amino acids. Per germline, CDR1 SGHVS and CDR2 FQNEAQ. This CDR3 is CASSTLGQGGAKNIQYF.

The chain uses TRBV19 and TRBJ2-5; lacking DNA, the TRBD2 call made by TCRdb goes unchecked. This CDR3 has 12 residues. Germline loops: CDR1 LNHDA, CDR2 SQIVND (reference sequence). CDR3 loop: CASRTTGETQYF.